The following is a T cell receptor beta chain sequence with its context. The same CDR3 can be traced to other DNA sequences in this sample. The data were taken from a study of shared clonotypes between healthy human individuals. Turning to the study itself: For every donor, three CD4 naive, three CD4 memory, two CD8 naive and one CD8 memory plates were used.

Using immunoSEQ multiplex PCR, the repertoire was profiled, and TCRdb retains in-frame clones only, with some absent. The sample yields 2 million to 2.5 million clones, just under 95% seen once. This CDR3 comprises 12 residues. Germline loops: CDR1 MNHEY, CDR2 SVGAGI. Trimming cost V 6 bases and J 2 bases, with 7 bases left between them. V is TRBV6-5 and J is TRBJ1-2; possible D gene TRBD1, 6 bases. The material sequenced was naive CD4+ T cells from PBMCs. Subset described: CD45RA+ positively selected. This clonotype was obtained from a man younger than 30 in good health. Some clones in this sample may be carry-over from other donors' samples. The CDR3 region is CASRQGNYGYTF. DNA for the CDR3: TGTGCCAGCAGGCAGGGGAACTATGGCTACACCTTC.